These T cell receptor beta chains were read from a single sample in a study of Tregs in tolerant kidney transplant recipients. The data were produced by immunoSEQ multiplex PCR, yet TCRdb's version contains in-frame clones alone and is incomplete. The table shows some 250,000 clones, with approximately 83% occurring only once. Specimen: CD4+ T cells from blood. The receptors come from a human donor in good health. CDR3s include the opening cysteine and the closing phenylalanine or tryptophan.

v_gene,len,CDR3aa
TRBV23-1,15,CASPDTATGTYEQYF
TRBV6-6,15,CASSSGLAATDTQYF
TRBV7-2,13,CASSPYNIAEQFF
TRBV10-1,16,CASSSVGLAGGPEQFF
TRBV6-6,12,CASSYSGLAHTF
TRBV21-1,16,CASIGTHLNPLNEQFF
TRBV29-1,13,CSVPGGLWDEQFF
TRBV6-1,13,CASRTGGPYEQYF
TRBV16,14,CASSQFGDNTEAFF
TRBV30,16,CAWSGQGARFGNTIYF
TRBV4-1,17,CASSQPTSGAKHYEQYF
TRBV19,16,CASSAPRDRNTDTQYF
TRBV18,19,CASSPRQGGGPRALGEQFF
TRBV19,13,CASAPGFLYEQYF
TRBV7-8,14,CASSDDRGDTEAFF
TRBV4-1,16,CASSLPRTGESYEQYF